What follows are 3 T cell receptor beta chains derived from one specimen sequenced in a study of cytomegalovirus exposure and HLA in healthy donors. 13 Jbeta primers and 60 Vbeta primers were used for the PCR. The assay was immunoSEQ multiplex PCR, and TCRdb's table has in-frame clones only and misses some. The profile shows roughly 150,000 clones, about 81% of them singletons. The sequencing input was PBMCs. These receptors originate from a woman aged 18-35 years in good health and CMV-seronegative.

This clone was seen a few times. DNA of the CDR3: TGTGCCAGCCAGGGACTAGCGAGGAAGGGGGAGCTGTTTTTT. It specifies CASQGLARKGELFF. J is TRBJ2-2 and V is TRBV27, with 10 bases matching TRBD2. Trimming at V came to 8 bases and at J to 8 bases, leaving 8 bases not matched to a gene. Germline CDR1 is MNHEY and CDR2 is SMNVEV (reference sequence). There are 14 residues in the CDR3.

This clone appeared a few times. The chain combines TRBV5-1 with TRBJ2-1, with 12 bases fitting TRBD2. V gave up 4 bases and J gave up 3 bases; unmatched junction bases: 5. CDR1 and CDR2 from the germline V gene are SGHRS and YFSETQ. The CDR3 totals 16 residues. For the CDR3, the DNA is TGCGCCAGCAGCAAGGGACTAGCGGGTGTCTACAATGAGCAGTTCTTC. Its translation is CASSKGLAGVYNEQFF.

This clone was seen just once. The CDR3 loop is CAISPGPGTKNIQYF. In nucleotides, the CDR3 is TGTGCCATCAGTCCCGGGCCGGGGACCAAAAACATTCAGTACTTC. V gene TRBV10-3 combines with J gene TRBJ2-4; tentative D call: TRBD2 (5 bases). Germline CDR1 reads ENHRY; CDR2 reads SYGVKD. This CDR3 is 15 amino acids long. Deletions cut 5 bases from V and 2 bases from J, with 13 bases between.